This TCR beta chain was captured in a study of post-analysis software for immune sequencing data. Study-wide points: Batch-matched samples strongly co-clustered by F measure. People with multiple sclerosis had a significantly lower normalized Chao1 diversity than controls did.

Libraries were made from TCR beta cDNA, and they carried unique molecular identifiers. Using its own MiXCR run on the PCR reads, TCRdb lists one record per CDR3 protein. The sample holds about 570,000 distinct CDR3 sequences, around 34% seen once. About this clonotype itself: The antigen is undetermined.

This clonotype was sampled from a girl under 18 with multiple sclerosis. Sample: blood.

CDR3: CASSLAFRNTEAFF. The DNA of the CDR3 is TGCGCCAGCAGCTTGGCCTTCAGAAACACTGAAGCTTTCTTT. The chain carries TRBV5-1 and TRBJ1-1; the D is unclear. Trimming pared 0 bases from V and 2 bases from J, leaving 8 bases between. This CDR3 is 14 amino acids long. Germline V gene data show CDR1 as SGHRS and CDR2 as YFSETQ.